The 28 T cell receptor beta chains given below trace back to one sample, sequenced in a study of blood T cell repertoires in COVID-19. Method: immunoSEQ multiplex PCR; TCRdb's copy keeps in-frame clones and lacks some. The table includes approximately 77,000 clones, 75% to 85% detected once. The sequenced sample was peripheral blood. All receptors come from a woman in her sixties or seventies with acute or convalescent COVID-19.

The genes are TRBV5-8 and TRBJ2-3; 7 nucleotides match TRBD1. From germline, CDR1 is SGHTS and CDR2 YDEGEE. The CDR3 covers 15 residues. Trimming cost V 0 bases and J 6 bases; bases outside gene matches: 7. CDR3 nucleotides: TGTGCCAGCAGCTTGGGAGACAGGGTAGCGGATACGCAGTATTTT. Translating gives CASSLGDRVADTQYF.

V gene TRBV5-6 combines with J gene TRBJ1-2, with 7 nucleotides matching TRBD1. V gave up 4 bases and J gave up 2 bases; unmatched junction bases: 2. CDR3 length: 13 residues. Germline V gives CDR1 SGHDT, CDR2 YYEEEE. The CDR3 sequence is CASSPQGNYGYTF. The DNA for the CDR3 is TGTGCCAGCAGCCCACAGGGGAACTATGGCTACACCTTC. The full variable domain, with the rest looked up from reference TRBV5-6 and TRBJ1-2, is DAGVTQSPTHLIKTRGQQVTLRCSPKSGHDTVSWYQQALGQGPQFIFQYYEEEERQRGNFPDRFSGHQFPNYSSELNVNALLLGDSALYLCASSPQGNYGYTFGSGTRLTVV.

The table lists this clone with a few counts. This rearrangement joins TRBV7-9 to TRBJ1-6; possible D gene TRBD1, 6 bases. The CDR3 is 14 residues long. From germline, CDR1 is SEHNR and CDR2 FQNEAQ (reference sequence). Trimming pared 3 bases from V and 7 bases from J, leaving 10 bases between. This CDR3 reads CASSFRTANSPLHF. The CDR3 DNA sequence: TGTGCCAGCAGCTTCCGGACAGCGAATTCACCCCTCCACTTT.

V and J are TRBV9 and TRBJ1-3; 9 nucleotides line up with TRBD1. The germline V gene has CDR1 SGDLS and CDR2 YYNGEE. This CDR3 has 16 amino acids. V dropped 3 bases and J dropped 2; count of bases not matched to a gene: 6. CDR3 residues: CASSATGGLPGNTIYF. The CDR3 bases are TGTGCCAGCAGCGCGACAGGGGGGTTACCTGGAAACACCATATATTTT.

The chain combines TRBV4-2 with TRBJ2-1; D possibly corresponds to TRBD2 (6 bases). Germline V CDR1 and CDR2: LGHNA, YNFKEQ. This CDR3 contains 12 residues. V shed 8 bases and J shed 7 bases, with 12 bases lying between them. CDR3 nucleotide sequence: TGTGCCAGCCGGGAGTATGGAAATGAGCAGTTCTTC. This codes for CASREYGNEQFF.

The CDR3 DNA sequence: TGTGCCAGTAGTATTGTAGCGGGGGGACACAATGAGCAGTTCTTC. Residues: CASSIVAGGHNEQFF. V is TRBV19 and J is TRBJ2-1; 10 bases match TRBD2. Trimming took 3 bases from V and 5 from J; bases not matched to a gene: 4. CDR3 length: 15 residues. Germline loops: CDR1 LNHDA, CDR2 SQIVND (reference sequence).

The chain carries TRBV7-9 and TRBJ2-6; 7 nucleotides agree with TRBD2. V lost 8 bases, J lost 4 bases, and 2 bases stayed unmatched. Germline assignment: CDR1 SEHNR and CDR2 FQNEAQ (reference sequence). This CDR3 has 13 amino acids. CDR3 protein: CASRGVGANVLTF. The CDR3 coding sequence is TGTGCCAGCCGGGGGGTCGGGGCCAACGTCCTGACTTTC.

This sequence joins TRBV15 and TRBJ1-5, with no clear D. Germline values: CDR1 LNHNV, CDR2 YYDKDF (reference sequence). The CDR3 is 14 residues long. Trimming shortened V by 2 bases and J by 5 bases, and 10 bases separated the two germline ends. The CDR3 DNA reads TGTGCCACCAGCAGAACCGGGGTAGATCAGCCCCAGCATTTT. As protein: CATSRTGVDQPQHF. Looking up the rest from reference TRBV15 and TRBJ1-5 gives the full variable domain: DAMVIQNPRYQVTQFGKPVTLSCSQTLNHNVMYWYQQKSSQAPKLLFHYYDKDFNNEADTPDNFQSRRPNTSFCFLDIRSPGLGDTAMYLCATSRTGVDQPQHFGDGTRLSIL.

This chain uses TRBV7-9 with TRBJ2-1; 12 bases line up with TRBD2. Per germline, CDR1 SEHNR and CDR2 FQNEAQ (reference sequence). CDR3 size: 15 residues. V lost 5 bases to trimming and J lost 5 bases; unmatched junction nucleotides: 4. CDR3 in amino acids: CASSPRLAGDNEQFF. CDR3 in DNA: TGTGCCAGCAGCCCTCGACTAGCGGGGGACAATGAGCAGTTCTTC.

The genes are TRBV7-2 and TRBJ1-3; 7 bases line up with TRBD1. Germline lookup yields CDR1 SGHTA and CDR2 FQGNSA. The CDR3 totals 14 residues. V trimming: 3 bases; J trimming: 6 bases; junction bases outside the gene matches: 5. CDR3 in DNA: TGTGCCAGCAGCTTTGGCGACAGGGCAAACACCATATATTTT. It encodes CASSFGDRANTIYF.

The rearrangement links TRBV19 to TRBJ1-2; D not certain. The CDR3 covers 13 residues. V was cut by 10 bases and J by 4 bases, with 16 bases left in between. The germline CDR1 and CDR2 sequences are LNHDA and SQIVND (reference sequence). The CDR3 sequence is CAIRTETTYGYTF. CDR3 in DNA: TGTGCCATACGGACTGAAACCACCTATGGCTACACCTTC.

The chain carries TRBV29-1 and TRBJ2-7; TRBD1 might be the D (6 bases). CDR1 and CDR2 from the germline V gene are SQVTM and ANQGSEA. This CDR3 is 14 amino acids long. The ends were cut back, 2 bases at V and 0 bases at J, with 11 bases in the middle. DNA of the CDR3: TGCAGCGTTGAATCTACAGGGAACTCCTACGAGCAGTACTTC. Residues: CSVESTGNSYEQYF.

V gene TRBV6-5 combines with J gene TRBJ2-7; the D is unclear. The CDR3 consists of 14 residues. Per the germline V gene, CDR1 is MNHEY and CDR2 is SVGAGI. Trimming cost V 0 bases and J 2 bases, with 8 bases left between them. CDR3 coding DNA: TGTGCCAGCAGTTACTCCACCGGTCCCTACGAGCAGTACTTC. It is translated as CASSYSTGPYEQYF.

This clone was recorded a few times. The V and J genes are TRBV6-5 and TRBJ1-2, with 9 bases matching TRBD1. The CDR3 length is 14 residues. Per the germline V gene, CDR1 is MNHEY and CDR2 is SVGAGI. The ends lost 6 bases at V and 8 bases at J; junction bases unmatched: 10. DNA of the CDR3: TGTGCCAGCAGGGGGGGGACAGGGCGACTCGGCTACACCTTC. This sequence encodes CASRGGTGRLGYTF.

The chain is built from TRBV24-1 and TRBJ1-6; perhaps TRBD1 as D (6 bases). CDR1 and CDR2 (germline): KGHDR, SFDVKD. The CDR3 contains 15 residues. Trimming removed 5 bases at V and 7 bases at J, with 14 bases between. The CDR3 region is CATSVTLQGNSPLHF. CDR3 bases: TGTGCCACCAGTGTAACCCTACAGGGAAATTCACCCCTCCACTTT.

CDR3 loop: CASSVRGGLNEQFF. As DNA, the CDR3 is TGTGCCAGCAGCGTACGGGGGGGCCTCAATGAGCAGTTCTTC. The chain couples TRBV9 to TRBJ2-1, with 8 bases aligning to TRBD2. Per the germline V gene, CDR1 is SGDLS and CDR2 is YYNGEE. This CDR3 region has 14 residues. The V gene end was trimmed by 1 base and the J gene end by 6 bases; junction bases not matched to a gene: 3. Using reference TRBV9 and TRBJ2-1 for the parts outside the CDR3, the full variable domain is DSGVTQTPKHLITATGQRVTLRCSPRSGDLSVYWYQQSLDQGLQFLIQYYNGEERAKGNILERFSAQQFPDLHSELNLSSLELGDSALYFCASSVRGGLNEQFFGPGTRLTVL.

The chain recombines TRBV11-2 with TRBJ1-1, with 7 nucleotides matching TRBD1. This CDR3 has 13 residues. From germline, CDR1 is SGHAT and CDR2 FQNNGV. The trim removed 6 bases at V and 6 bases at J, leaving 7 bases unmatched. The CDR3 sequence: CASRTGTESEAFF. CDR3 bases: TGTGCCAGCAGAACCGGGACAGAATCTGAAGCTTTCTTT.

The genes are TRBV24-1 and TRBJ2-1; 8 bases fit TRBD1. This CDR3 is 15 amino acids long. In germline, CDR1 is KGHDR, CDR2 SFDVKD. With 3 bases clipped from V and 6 bases from J, the junction kept 6 bases outside the gene matches. CDR3 region: CATSDPGQVSNEQFF. Written as DNA, the CDR3 is TGTGCCACCAGTGATCCGGGACAGGTGTCCAATGAGCAGTTCTTC.

The chain links TRBV19 to TRBJ1-4, with D hard to call. CDR1 and CDR2 (germline): LNHDA, SQIVND (reference sequence). The CDR3 is 13 amino acids. V lost 3 bases and J 7 bases, leaving 9 bases between the germline ends. The CDR3 DNA reads TGTGCCAGTAGTATCTCCGGACTTGAAAAACTGTTTTTT. Encoded protein: CASSISGLEKLFF.

The rearrangement joins TRBV19 to TRBJ1-1; 8 positions agree with TRBD1. The ends lost 3 bases at V and 4 bases at J; junction bases unmatched: 10. The CDR3 has 16 residues. The germline V gene has CDR1 LNHDA and CDR2 SQIVND (reference sequence). CDR3 amino acids: CASSMFSGGPGTEAFF. In DNA form, the CDR3 reads TGTGCCAGTAGTATGTTTTCAGGGGGCCCGGGCACTGAAGCTTTCTTT.

The gene calls are TRBV6-2 or TRBV6-3 and TRBJ2-3, with TRBD2 matching 7 bases. V was pared by 6 bases and J by 3 bases, with 6 bases of the junction left unmatched. Germline V gene lookup returns CDR1 MNHEY and CDR2 SVGEGT. CDR3 length equals 14 residues. The CDR3 loop reads CASRPSGGTDTQYF. The CDR3 bases are TGTGCCAGCAGACCTAGCGGTGGGACAGATACGCAGTATTTT.

The gene calls are TRBV6-2 or TRBV6-3 and TRBJ1-4; 7 bases match TRBD1. J lost 6 bases, V lost 6 bases, and 7 bases had no gene match. The germline V gene has CDR1 MNHEY and CDR2 SVGEGT. The CDR3 is 14 amino acids. The CDR3 protein is CASSSLTGYEKLFF. In DNA form, the CDR3 reads TGTGCCAGCAGCTCCTTGACAGGGTATGAAAAACTGTTTTTT.

V is TRBV18 and J is TRBJ1-2, with 7 bases identical to TRBD1. The CDR3 runs to 15 residues. Unmatched junction bases numbered 8, after V lost 6 bases and J lost 1 base. The germline CDR1 and CDR2 sequences are KGHSH and LQKENI. The CDR3 nucleotides read TGTGCCAGCTCCGAGGGGACAGAGAATAACTATGGCTACACCTTC. This translates into CASSEGTENNYGYTF. Based on the CDR3 plus reference TRBV18 and TRBJ1-2, the full variable domain is NAGVMQNPRHLVRRRGQEARLRCSPMKGHSHVYWYRQLPEEGLKFMVYLQKENIIDESGMPKERFSAEFPKEGPSILRIQQVVRGDSAAYFCASSEGTENNYGYTFGSGTRLTVV.

The rearrangement joins TRBV5-6 to TRBJ2-3; 7 bases line up with TRBD1. V lost 1 base and J lost 5; bases outside the gene matches: 4. The germline gives CDR1 SGHDT, CDR2 YYEEEE. CDR3 size: 14 residues. CDR3 amino acids: CASSLQTGIDTQYF. The DNA for the CDR3 is TGTGCCAGCAGCTTGCAGACAGGGATAGATACGCAGTATTTT.

The J gene is TRBJ1-2, the V gene TRBV11-2, with unresolved D. The CDR3 extends over 13 amino acids. Germline V CDR1 and CDR2: SGHAT, FQNNGV. V dropped 5 bases and J dropped 3 bases, with 10 bases sitting between them. The CDR3 nucleotides read TGTGCCAGCAGCCGTAGCGGGGACTATGGCTACACCTTC. This gives the protein CASSRSGDYGYTF.

This chain connects TRBV6-6 to TRBJ1-1, with D maybe TRBD1 (5 bases). The CDR3 spans 14 residues. Trimming cost V 0 bases and J 3 bases, with 8 bases left between them. Germline V gives CDR1 MNHNY, CDR2 SVGAGI (reference sequence). The CDR3: CASSYSSGYTEAFF. The DNA for the CDR3 is TGTGCCAGCAGTTACTCGTCAGGGTACACTGAAGCTTTCTTT.

In this sample, this clone turned up a few times. V usage is TRBV7-2 and J usage is TRBJ1-3; D gene uncertain. Looked up from germline, CDR1 is SGHTA and CDR2 is FQGNSA. Trimming stripped 3 bases from V and 4 bases from J, with 10 bases between. This CDR3 region has 14 residues. The CDR3 loop reads CASSFTDFGNTIYF. Here the CDR3 DNA reads TGTGCCAGCAGCTTTACAGATTTCGGAAACACCATATATTTT.

The chain combines TRBV5-1 with TRBJ2-1; D may be TRBD2 (5 bases). The V end was cut by 3 bases, the J end by 2 bases, with 9 bases between. The CDR3 runs 14 residues. From germline, CDR1 is SGHRS and CDR2 YFSETQ. The CDR3 DNA is TGCGCCAGCAGCTCCGGGAACCCCTACAATGAGCAGTTCTTC. As protein: CASSSGNPYNEQFF.